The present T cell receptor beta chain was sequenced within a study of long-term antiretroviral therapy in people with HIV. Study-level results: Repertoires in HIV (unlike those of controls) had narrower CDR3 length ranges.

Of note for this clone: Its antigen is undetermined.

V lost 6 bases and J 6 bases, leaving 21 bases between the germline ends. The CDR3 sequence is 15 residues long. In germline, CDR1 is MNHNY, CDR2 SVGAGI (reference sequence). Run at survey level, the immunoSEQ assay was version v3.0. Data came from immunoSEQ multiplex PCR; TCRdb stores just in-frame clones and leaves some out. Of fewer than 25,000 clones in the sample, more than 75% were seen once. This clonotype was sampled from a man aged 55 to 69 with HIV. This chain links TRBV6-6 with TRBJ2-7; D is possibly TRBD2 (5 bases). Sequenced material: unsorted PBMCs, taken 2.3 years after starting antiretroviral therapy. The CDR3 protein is CASRWAEGLPAEQYF. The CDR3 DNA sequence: TGTGCCAGCAGATGGGCAGAAGGACTCCCCGCCGAGCAGTACTTC.